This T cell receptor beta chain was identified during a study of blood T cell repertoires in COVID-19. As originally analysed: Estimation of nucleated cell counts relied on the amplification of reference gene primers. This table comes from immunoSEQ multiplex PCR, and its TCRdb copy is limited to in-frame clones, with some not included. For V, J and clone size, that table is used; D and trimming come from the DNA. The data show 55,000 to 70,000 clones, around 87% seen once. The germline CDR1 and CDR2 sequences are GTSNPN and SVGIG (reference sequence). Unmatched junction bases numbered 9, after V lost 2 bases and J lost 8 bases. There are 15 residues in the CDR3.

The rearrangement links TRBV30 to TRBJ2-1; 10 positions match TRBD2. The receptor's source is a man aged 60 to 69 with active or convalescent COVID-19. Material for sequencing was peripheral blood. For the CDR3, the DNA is TGTGCCTGGAGTTTTCTAGCGGGAGACTTCGATGAGCAGTTCTTC. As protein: CAWSFLAGDFDEQFF.